The next 4 T cell receptor beta chains were all read from a single sample in a study of blood T cell repertoires in COVID-19. The table came from immunoSEQ multiplex PCR; TCRdb's copy has only in-frame clones and leaves some out. The sample lists about 55,000 clones; roughly 85% were seen once. The source material was peripheral blood. Receptors were obtained from a human donor in a cohort sampled during active COVID-19.

This chain uses TRBV27 with TRBJ1-2; 7 positions match TRBD1. CDR1 MNHEY and CDR2 SMNVEV come from the germline V gene (reference sequence). V shed 5 bases and J 1 base; nucleotides not matched to a gene: 7. The CDR3 totals 15 residues. CDR3 in amino acids: CASSPGTAYNYGYTF. In nucleotides, the CDR3 is TGTGCCAGCAGTCCTGGGACAGCATATAACTATGGCTACACCTTC.

This clone was seen only once. This chain joins TRBV27 and TRBJ2-7, with 8 nucleotides matching TRBD1. Trimming cost V 3 bases and J 3 bases; bases outside gene matches: 4. Germline V gene sequence: CDR1 MNHEY, CDR2 SMNVEV (reference sequence). This CDR3 has 14 amino acids. The CDR3 sequence is CASSLTTGVYEQYF. The CDR3 nucleotides are TGTGCCAGCAGTTTGACGACAGGGGTCTACGAGCAGTACTTC.

This chain uses TRBV27 with TRBJ1-5; tentatively, D is TRBD1 (6 bases). The germline V gene has CDR1 MNHEY and CDR2 SMNVEV (reference sequence). V gave up 6 bases and J gave up 2 bases, with 20 bases separating them. The CDR3 is made up of 17 amino acids. CDR3 DNA sequence: TGTGCCAGCAGACCATCGACAGGCCGAGGGGGCAATCAGCCCCAGCATTTT. Translating gives CASRPSTGRGGNQPQHF.

The V and J genes are TRBV9 and TRBJ2-2; perhaps TRBD2 as D (5 bases). The length of the CDR3 is 14 residues. V was clipped by 3 bases and J by 0 bases, with 6 bases between them. Per the germline V gene, CDR1 is SGDLS and CDR2 is YYNGEE. CDR3 amino acids: CASSARANTGELFF. In nucleotides, the CDR3 is TGTGCCAGCAGCGCGAGGGCGAACACCGGGGAGCTGTTTTTT.